The clone carrying this TCR beta chain was observed a handful of times. This CDR3 is 14 amino acids long. Germline lookup yields CDR1 KGHDR and CDR2 SFDVKD. V lost 2 bases to trimming and J lost 1 base, with 5 bases between them. The data were obtained in a study of spatial heterogeneity in lung cancer. For the study at large: Detection consistently captured more beta-chain sequences than alpha-chain sequences.

Individually, TCR cDNA molecules were each labelled with a unique molecular identifier. One entry per CDR3 protein, called by TCRdb with MiXCR from the 5' RACE reads. Altogether under 7,000 distinct CDR3 sequences are present, about 8.2% being singletons, with the ten largest covering roughly 18%. Sample time point: sample taken at primary tumor resection. The donor group consisted of around 77 patients who had untreated, early-stage non-small cell lung cancer. The input material, whole RNA from tumor, nontumor lung or frozen PBMC, was sequenced unsorted. The material sequenced was normal lung tissue next to the tumor, taken at surgery. This receptor was identified in a female donor with early-stage non-small cell lung cancer. The chain has TRBV24-1 and TRBJ1-5; D is uncertain. CDR3 nucleotide sequence: TGTGCCACCAGTGATTCGGCCAGCAATCAGCCCCAGCATTTT. Translating gives CATSDSASNQPQHF.